This T cell receptor beta chain was captured by sequencing in a study of blood T cell repertoires in COVID-19. Study summary: Acute-phase and convalescent COVID-19 samples originated in the United States, Italy and Spain. T cells, B-cell-depleted T cells, or PBMCs provided the cDNA or gDNA that served as material.

This clone was detected only a few times. The CDR3 length is 13 residues. The germline CDR1 and CDR2 sequences are LGHDT and YNNKEL (reference sequence). Between the trimmed V and J ends, which lost 0 bases and 4 bases, there was a span of 6 bases. Per the original methods: Estimation of nucleated cell counts was performed using reference gene primer amplification. Libraries were prepared by immunoSEQ multiplex PCR; TCRdb keeps only in-frame clonotypes and omits some of them. The DNA was the basis for D and trimming; V, J and clone size are from that table. The repertoire holds some 90,000 clones, about four fifths seen once, with 15% to 20% in the top ten.

This sequence was found in a human donor in a cohort sampled during active COVID-19. The genes are TRBV3-1 (or the pseudogene TRBV3-2) and TRBJ1-2; D is ambiguous. The source material was peripheral blood. CDR3 sequence reads: CASSQEGAYGYTF. DNA of the CDR3: TGTGCCAGCAGCCAAGAGGGCGCCTATGGCTACACCTTC.